This record covers a single TCR beta chain. The table came from immunoSEQ multiplex PCR; TCRdb's copy has only in-frame clones and leaves some out. The sample yields about 440,000 clones, around 90% seen once. This sample is drawn from a study of blood T cell repertoires in COVID-19. Overall study: Sites across the United States, Italy and Spain contributed samples from acute and convalescent COVID-19.

Participants came from some 23 US areas, aged about 18 to 100 years. Clinical histories supplied by participants themselves formed the basis of cohort assignment. This sequence was found in a woman aged 18-35 years with acute COVID-19. Source material: PBMCs or T cells enriched from blood (not recorded which).

The CDR3 here is CATRDWDRGNGYTF. CDR3 sequence (DNA): TGTGCCACCCGCGACTGGGACAGGGGGAATGGCTACACCTTC. V is TRBV28 and J is TRBJ1-2; 11 bases line up with TRBD1. The CDR3 totals 14 residues. Germline CDR1 and CDR2: MDHEN and SYDVKM. V lost 10 bases, J lost 6 bases, and 10 bases stayed unmatched.